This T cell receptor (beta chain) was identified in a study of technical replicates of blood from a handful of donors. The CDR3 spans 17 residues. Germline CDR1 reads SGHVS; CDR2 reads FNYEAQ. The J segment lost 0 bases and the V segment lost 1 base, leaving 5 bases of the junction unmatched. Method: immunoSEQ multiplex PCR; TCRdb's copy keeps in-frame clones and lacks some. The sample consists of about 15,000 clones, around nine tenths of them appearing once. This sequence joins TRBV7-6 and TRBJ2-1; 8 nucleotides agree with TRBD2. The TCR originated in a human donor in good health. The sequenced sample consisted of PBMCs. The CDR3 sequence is CASSLGGAGASYNEQFF. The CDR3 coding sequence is TGTGCCAGCAGCTTAGGAGGAGCGGGAGCCTCCTACAATGAGCAGTTCTTC.